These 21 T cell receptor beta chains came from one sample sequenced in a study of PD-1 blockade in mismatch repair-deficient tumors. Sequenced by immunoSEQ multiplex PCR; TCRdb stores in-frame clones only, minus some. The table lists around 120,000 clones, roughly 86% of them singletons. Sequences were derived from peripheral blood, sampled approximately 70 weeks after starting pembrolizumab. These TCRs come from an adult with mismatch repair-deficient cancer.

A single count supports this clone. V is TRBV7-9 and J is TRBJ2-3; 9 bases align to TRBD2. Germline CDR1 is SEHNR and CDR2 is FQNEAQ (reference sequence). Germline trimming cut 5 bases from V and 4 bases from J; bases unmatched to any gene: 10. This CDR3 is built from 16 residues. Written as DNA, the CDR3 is TGTGCCAGCAGCGGTGCCGGGACTAGCTTAGCAGATACGCAGTATTTT. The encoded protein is CASSGAGTSLADTQYF.

The CDR3: CASSFALPNEKLFF. DNA of the CDR3: TGTGCCAGCAGTTTCGCCCTCCCTAATGAAAAACTGTTTTTT. The chain joins TRBV28 to TRBJ1-4, with D hard to call. Trimming shortened V by 3 bases and J by 3 bases, and 8 bases separated the two germline ends. CDR3 length equals 14 residues. The V gene's germline CDR1 is MDHEN and CDR2 SYDVKM. Full variable domain (missing parts from reference TRBV28 and TRBJ1-4): DVKVTQSSRYLVKRTGEKVFLECVQDMDHENMFWYRQDPGLGLRLIYFSYDVKMKEKGDIPEGYSVSREKKERFSLILESASTNQTSMYLCASSFALPNEKLFFGSGTQLSVL.

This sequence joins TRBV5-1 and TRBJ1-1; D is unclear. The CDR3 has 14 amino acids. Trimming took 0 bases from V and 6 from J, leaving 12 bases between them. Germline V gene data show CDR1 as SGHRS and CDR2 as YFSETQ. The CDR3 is CASSLVRGPAEAFF. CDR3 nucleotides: TGCGCCAGCAGCTTGGTTCGGGGTCCGGCTGAAGCTTTCTTT.

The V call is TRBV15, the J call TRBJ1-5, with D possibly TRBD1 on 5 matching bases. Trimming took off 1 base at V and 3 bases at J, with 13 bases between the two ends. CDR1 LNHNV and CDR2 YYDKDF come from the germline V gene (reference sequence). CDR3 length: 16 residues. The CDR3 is CATSRVLGRDNQPQHF. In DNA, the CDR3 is TGTGCCACCAGCAGAGTCTTAGGCAGGGACAATCAGCCCCAGCATTTT.

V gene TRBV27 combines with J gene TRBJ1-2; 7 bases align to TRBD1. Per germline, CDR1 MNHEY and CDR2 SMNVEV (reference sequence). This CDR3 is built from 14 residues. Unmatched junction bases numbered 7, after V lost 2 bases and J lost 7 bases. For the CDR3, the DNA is TGTGCCAGCAGTTTAAAGGGGGCTGGTCGTGGCTACACCTTC. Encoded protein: CASSLKGAGRGYTF.

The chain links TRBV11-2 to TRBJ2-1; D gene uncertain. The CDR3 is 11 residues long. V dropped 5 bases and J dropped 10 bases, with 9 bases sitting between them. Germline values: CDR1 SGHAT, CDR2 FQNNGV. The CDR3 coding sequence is TGTGCCAGCAGCGAAGGACGAGAGCAGTTCTTC. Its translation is CASSEGREQFF.

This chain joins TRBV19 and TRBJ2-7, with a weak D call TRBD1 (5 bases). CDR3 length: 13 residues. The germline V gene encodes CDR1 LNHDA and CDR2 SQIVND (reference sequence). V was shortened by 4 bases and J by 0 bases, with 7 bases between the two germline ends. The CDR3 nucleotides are TGTGCCAGTAGTACACAGGCCTCCTACGAGCAGTACTTC. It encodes CASSTQASYEQYF.

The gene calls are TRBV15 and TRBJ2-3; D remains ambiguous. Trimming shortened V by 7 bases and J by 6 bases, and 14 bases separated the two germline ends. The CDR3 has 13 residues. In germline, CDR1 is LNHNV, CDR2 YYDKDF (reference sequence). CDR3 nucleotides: TGTGCCACCATTTTACCTTCGCCTGATACGCAGTATTTT. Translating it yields CATILPSPDTQYF.

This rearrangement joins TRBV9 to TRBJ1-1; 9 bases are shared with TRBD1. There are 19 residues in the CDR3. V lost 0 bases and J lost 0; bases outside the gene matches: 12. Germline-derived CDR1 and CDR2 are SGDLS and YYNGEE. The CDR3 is CASSVEPIPGTGLNTEAFF. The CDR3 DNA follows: TGTGCCAGCAGCGTAGAACCCATCCCCGGGACAGGGTTGAACACTGAAGCTTTCTTT.

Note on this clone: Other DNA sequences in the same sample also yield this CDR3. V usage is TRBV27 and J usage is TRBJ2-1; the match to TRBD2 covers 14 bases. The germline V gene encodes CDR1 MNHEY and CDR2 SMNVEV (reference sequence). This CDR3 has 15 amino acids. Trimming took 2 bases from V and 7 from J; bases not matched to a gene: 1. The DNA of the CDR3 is TGTGCCAGCAGTTTAGGACTAGCGGGAGGTAATGAGCAGTTCTTC. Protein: CASSLGLAGGNEQFF.

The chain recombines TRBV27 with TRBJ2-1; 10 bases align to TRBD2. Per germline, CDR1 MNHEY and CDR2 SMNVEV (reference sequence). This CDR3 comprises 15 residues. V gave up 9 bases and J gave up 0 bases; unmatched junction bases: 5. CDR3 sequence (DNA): TGTGCCAGTGGGAGCGGGAGGGCCTCCTACAATGAGCAGTTCTTC. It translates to CASGSGRASYNEQFF.

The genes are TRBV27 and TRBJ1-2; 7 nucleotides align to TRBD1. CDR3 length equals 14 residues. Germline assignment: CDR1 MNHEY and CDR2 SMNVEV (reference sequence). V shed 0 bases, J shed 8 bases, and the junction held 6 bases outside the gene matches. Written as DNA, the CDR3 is TGTGCCAGCAGTTTATCGAGAACAGGGGTGGGCTACACCTTC. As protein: CASSLSRTGVGYTF.

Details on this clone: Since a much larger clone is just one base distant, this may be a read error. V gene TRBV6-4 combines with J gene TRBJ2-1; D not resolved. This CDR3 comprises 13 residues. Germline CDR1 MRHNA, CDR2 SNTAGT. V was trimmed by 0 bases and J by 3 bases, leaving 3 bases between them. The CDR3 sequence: CASSDSDYNEQFF. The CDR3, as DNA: TGTGCCAGCAGTGACTCGGACTACAATGAGCAGTTCTTC.

The DNA for the CDR3 is TGTGCCAGCAGCAGCTCTACAAGGTTCGGCTACGAGCAGTACTTC. Protein: CASSSSTRFGYEQYF. This chain connects TRBV13 to TRBJ2-7, with unresolved D. The V gene's germline CDR1 is PRHDT and CDR2 FYEKMQ (reference sequence). This CDR3 is 15 amino acids long. The V gene lost 5 bases and the J gene lost 3 bases, with 17 bases spanning the gap.

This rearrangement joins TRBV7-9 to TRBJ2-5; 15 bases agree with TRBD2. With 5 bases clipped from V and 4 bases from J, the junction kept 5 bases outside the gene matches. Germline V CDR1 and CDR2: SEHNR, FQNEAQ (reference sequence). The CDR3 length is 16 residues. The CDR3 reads CASSGRTSGRGETQYF. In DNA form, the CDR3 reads TGTGCCAGCAGCGGACGGACTAGCGGGAGGGGAGAGACCCAGTACTTC.

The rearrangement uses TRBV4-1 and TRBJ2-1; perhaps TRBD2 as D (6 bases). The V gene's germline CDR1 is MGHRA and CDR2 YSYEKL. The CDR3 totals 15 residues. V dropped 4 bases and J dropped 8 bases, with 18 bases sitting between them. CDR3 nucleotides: TGCGCCAGCAGCCCCCAGCCCGGGGGTATGGATGAGCAGTTCTTC. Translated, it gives CASSPQPGGMDEQFF.

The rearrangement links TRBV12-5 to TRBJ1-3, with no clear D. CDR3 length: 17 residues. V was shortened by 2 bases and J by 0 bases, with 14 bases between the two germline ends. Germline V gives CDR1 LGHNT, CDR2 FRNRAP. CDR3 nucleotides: TGTGCTAGTGGTTTGATTCTTCCGTCCCTCTCTGGAAACACCATATATTTT. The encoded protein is CASGLILPSLSGNTIYF.

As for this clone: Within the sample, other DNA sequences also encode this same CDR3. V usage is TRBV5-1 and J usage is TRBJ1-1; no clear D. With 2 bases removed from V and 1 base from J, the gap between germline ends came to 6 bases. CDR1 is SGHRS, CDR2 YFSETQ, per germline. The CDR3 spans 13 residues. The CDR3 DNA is TGCGCCAGCAGCTTAACGGGGAACACTGAAGCTTTCTTT. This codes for CASSLTGNTEAFF.

The CDR3 DNA reads as TGTGCCAGCTCACCACCGGGCACGGGACTAAAGGCAGATACGCAGTATTTT. Translation gives CASSPPGTGLKADTQYF. V gene TRBV18 combines with J gene TRBJ2-3, with 7 bases lining up with TRBD2. The CDR3 totals 17 residues. CDR1 KGHSH and CDR2 LQKENI come from the germline V gene. V shed 0 bases and J 4 bases; nucleotides not matched to a gene: 10. Together with reference TRBV18 and TRBJ2-3, the CDR3 gives the full variable domain: NAGVMQNPRHLVRRRGQEARLRCSPMKGHSHVYWYRQLPEEGLKFMVYLQKENIIDESGMPKERFSAEFPKEGPSILRIQQVVRGDSAAYFCASSPPGTGLKADTQYFGPGTRLTVL.

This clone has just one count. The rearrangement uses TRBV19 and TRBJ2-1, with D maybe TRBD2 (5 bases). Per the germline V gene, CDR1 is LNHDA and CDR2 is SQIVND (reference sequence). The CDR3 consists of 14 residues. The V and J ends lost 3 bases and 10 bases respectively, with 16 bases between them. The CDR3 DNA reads TGTGCCAGTAGTATTGGCGGTGGAAGCGGAGAGCAGTTCTTC. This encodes CASSIGGGSGEQFF.

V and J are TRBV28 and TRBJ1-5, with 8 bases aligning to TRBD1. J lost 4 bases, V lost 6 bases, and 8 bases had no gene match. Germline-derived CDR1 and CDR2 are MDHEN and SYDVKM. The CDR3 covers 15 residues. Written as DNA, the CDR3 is TGTGCCAGCAGCCTAGGGACAGGCCGAAATCAGCCCCAGCATTTT. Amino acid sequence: CASSLGTGRNQPQHF.